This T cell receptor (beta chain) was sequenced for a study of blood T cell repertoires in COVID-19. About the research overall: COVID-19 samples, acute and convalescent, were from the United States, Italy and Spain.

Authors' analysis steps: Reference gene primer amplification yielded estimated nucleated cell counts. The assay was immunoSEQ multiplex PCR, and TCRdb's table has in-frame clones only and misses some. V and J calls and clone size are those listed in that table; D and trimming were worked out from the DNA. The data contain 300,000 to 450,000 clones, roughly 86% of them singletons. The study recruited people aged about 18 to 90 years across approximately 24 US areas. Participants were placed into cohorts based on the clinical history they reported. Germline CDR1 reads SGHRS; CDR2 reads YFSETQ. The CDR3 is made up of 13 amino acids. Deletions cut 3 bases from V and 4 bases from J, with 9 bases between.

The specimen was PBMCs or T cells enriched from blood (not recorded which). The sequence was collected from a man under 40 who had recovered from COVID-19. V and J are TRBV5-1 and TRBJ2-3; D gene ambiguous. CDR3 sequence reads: CASSSPGADTQYF. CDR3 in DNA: TGCGCCAGCAGCTCCCCCGGTGCAGATACGCAGTATTTT. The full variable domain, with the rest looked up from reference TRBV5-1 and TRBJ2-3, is KAGVTQTPRYLIKTRGQQVTLSCSPISGHRSVSWYQQTPGQGLQFLFEYFSETQRNKGNFPGRFSGRQFSNSRSEMNVSTLELGDSALYLCASSSPGADTQYFGPGTRLTVL.